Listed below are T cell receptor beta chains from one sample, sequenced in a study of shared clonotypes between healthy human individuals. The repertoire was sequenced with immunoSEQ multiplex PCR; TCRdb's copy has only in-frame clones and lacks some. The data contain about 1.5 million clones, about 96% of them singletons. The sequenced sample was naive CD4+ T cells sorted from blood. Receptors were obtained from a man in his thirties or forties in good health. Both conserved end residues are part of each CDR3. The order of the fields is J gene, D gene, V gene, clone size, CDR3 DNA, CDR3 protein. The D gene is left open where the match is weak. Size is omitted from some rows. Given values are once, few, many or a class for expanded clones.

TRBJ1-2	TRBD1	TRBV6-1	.	TGTGCCAGCAGTGGAGGGGGCCGCGCCTATGGCTACACCTTC	CASSGGGRAYGYTF
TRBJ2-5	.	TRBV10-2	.	TGCGCCAGCCGCAGGGGGGAAGAGACCCAGTACTTC	CASRRGEETQYF
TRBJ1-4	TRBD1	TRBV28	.	TGTGCCACCCATCTACAGGGGGAAAAACTGTTTTTT	CATHLQGEKLFF
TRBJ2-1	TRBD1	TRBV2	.	TGTGCCAGCAGTGCCCGGGACAGGGGAGTTGGCGGGGGACGTTTGTACTCCTACAATGAGCAGTTCTTC	CASSARDRGVGGGRLYSYNEQFF
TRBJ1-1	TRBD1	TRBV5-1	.	TGCGCCAGCAGCCCGGGACAGGGGTGGAACACTGAAGCTTTCTTT	CASSPGQGWNTEAFF
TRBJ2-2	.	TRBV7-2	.	TGTGCCAGCAGCTTAGTGATTGACACCGGGGAGCTGTTTTTT	CASSLVIDTGELFF
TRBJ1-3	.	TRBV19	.	TGTGCCAGTAGTATGGTGTGGAACCTACCTGGAAACACCATATATTTT	CASSMVWNLPGNTIYF
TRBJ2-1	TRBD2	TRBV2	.	TGTGCCAGCAGCTTCGGACTAGCGGGAAATGAGCAGTTCTTC	CASSFGLAGNEQFF
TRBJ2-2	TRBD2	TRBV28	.	TGTGCCAGCAGTTTCAGTAGCGGGATTGGCGGGGAGCTGTTTTTT	CASSFSSGIGGELFF
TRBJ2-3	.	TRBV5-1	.	TGCGCCAGCAGCTTGGTCGTCAGGCTTCGAGTCACAGATACGCAGTATTTT	CASSLVVRLRVTDTQYF
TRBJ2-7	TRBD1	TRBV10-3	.	TGTGCCATCAGTGATCAGCGACAGGGGGTCAACGAGCAGTACTTC	CAISDQRQGVNEQYF
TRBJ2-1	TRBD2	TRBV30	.	TGTGCCTGGAGTAGACTAGCGGCATTCATACGTGGGGGCAATGAGCAGTTCTTC	CAWSRLAAFIRGGNEQFF
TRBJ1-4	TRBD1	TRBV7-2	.	TGTGCCAGCAGCTTAAGGGGGCGGGGTTCGGCAACTAATGAAAAACTGTTTTTT	CASSLRGRGSATNEKLFF
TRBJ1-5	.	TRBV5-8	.	TGTGCCAGCAGCTTGTTCGGACAGTACAATCAGCCCCAGCATTTT	CASSLFGQYNQPQHF
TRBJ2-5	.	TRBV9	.	TGTGCCAGCAGCACCAGACTAGTCCGGAAGACCCAGTACTTC	CASSTRLVRKTQYF
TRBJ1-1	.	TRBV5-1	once	TGCGCCAGCAGCTCCCACCGAAGGATGGGGACCACTGAAGCTTTCTTT	CASSSHRRMGTTEAFF
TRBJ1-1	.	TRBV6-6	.	TGTGCCAGCAGTGCCGGGACACAAAACACTGAAGCTTTCTTT	CASSAGTQNTEAFF
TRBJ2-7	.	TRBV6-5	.	TGTGCCAGCAGTTACAACAGGGGGGGGTACGAGCAGTACTTC	CASSYNRGGYEQYF
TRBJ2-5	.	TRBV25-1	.	TGTGCCAGCAGTGCTTACCGGGACATACCGGCCCAGTACTTC	CASSAYRDIPAQYF
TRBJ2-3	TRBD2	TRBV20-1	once	TGCAGTGCGGGGGACTATGCGCAGTATTTT	CSAGDYAQYF
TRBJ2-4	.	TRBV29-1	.	TGCAGCGTTGACAACAGGGGGGGAGGCATTCAGTACTTC	CSVDNRGGGIQYF
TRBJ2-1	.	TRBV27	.	TGTGCCAGCAGGCCTGTGGGCAGGATACGCAATGAGCAGTTCTTC	CASRPVGRIRNEQFF
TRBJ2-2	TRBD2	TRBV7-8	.	TGTGCCAGCAGTTACTCCCACAAAGCGGGAGGGTCCGGGGAGCTGTTTTTT	CASSYSHKAGGSGELFF
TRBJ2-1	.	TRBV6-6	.	TGTGCCAGCAGCCCGTTTGGCAATGAGCAGTTCTTC	CASSPFGNEQFF
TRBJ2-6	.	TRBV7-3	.	TGTGCCAGCAGCCCGGGCGCCGGGGCCAACGTCCTGACTTTC	CASSPGAGANVLTF
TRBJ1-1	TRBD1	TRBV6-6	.	TGTGCCAGCAGGGCGACACAGGGGGCCACTGAAGCTTTCTTT	CASRATQGATEAFF
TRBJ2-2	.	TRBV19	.	TGTGCCAGTAGTATACTCGGACCCGGGGAGCTGTTTTTT	CASSILGPGELFF
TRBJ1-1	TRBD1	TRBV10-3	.	TGTGCCATCAGTGAGTCAGACAGGGGCATGAACACTGAAGCTTTCTTT	CAISESDRGMNTEAFF
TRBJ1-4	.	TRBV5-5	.	TGTGCCAGCAGCAACGGGTGGAAGCAGGCTGAAAAACTGTTTTTT	CASSNGWKQAEKLFF
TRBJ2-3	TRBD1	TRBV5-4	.	TGTGCCAGCAGCTTGGGAGGGGGCGCAAGGTTTCGTACAGATACGCAGTATTTT	CASSLGGGARFRTDTQYF
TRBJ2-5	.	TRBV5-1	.	TGCGCCAGCAGCTTGGCCCAGAAGCAAGAGACCCAGTACTTC	CASSLAQKQETQYF
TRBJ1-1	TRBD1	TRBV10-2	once	TGCGCCAGCAGTGAGGACAGGGCAGCTTTCTTT	CASSEDRAAFF
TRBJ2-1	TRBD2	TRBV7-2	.	TGTGCCAGCAGCCCATCTTGGGCTAGCGGTGAGAATGAGCAGTTCTTC	CASSPSWASGENEQFF
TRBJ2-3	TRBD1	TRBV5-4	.	TGTGCCAGCAGCTCCGGACAGGGGAGAGATACGCAGTATTTT	CASSSGQGRDTQYF
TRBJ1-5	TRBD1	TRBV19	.	TGTGCCAGTCTAAAATTGACAGGGGGTCAGCCCCAGCATTTT	CASLKLTGGQPQHF
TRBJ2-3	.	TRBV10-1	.	TGCGCCAGCAGTGACCCACGTTGGGACACAGATACGCAGTATTTT	CASSDPRWDTDTQYF
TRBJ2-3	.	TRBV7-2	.	TGTGCCAGCAGCCCCCTCGGGGCAGATACGCAGTATTTT	CASSPLGADTQYF
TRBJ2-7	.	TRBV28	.	TGTGCCAGCAGTTTACCCGGGGGCAACGAGCAGTACTTC	CASSLPGGNEQYF
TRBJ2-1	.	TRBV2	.	TGTGCCAGCAAGCCACGGAGCGCACCGTCCTACAATGAGCAGTTCTTC	CASKPRSAPSYNEQFF
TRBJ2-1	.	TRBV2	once	TGTGCCAGCAGTGAAGTAGCCTACAATGAGCAGTTCTTC	CASSEVAYNEQFF
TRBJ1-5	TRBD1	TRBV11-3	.	TGTGCCAACCTGGGACAGCTTATAGAGGGCAATCAGCCCCAGCATTTT	CANLGQLIEGNQPQHF
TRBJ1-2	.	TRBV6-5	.	TGTGCCAGCAGGCCTGGGGGCCTTTGGGACTATGGCTACACCTTC	CASRPGGLWDYGYTF
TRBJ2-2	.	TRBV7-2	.	TGTGCCAGCAGCCGAGACAGGACCACCGGGGAGCTGTTTTTT	CASSRDRTTGELFF
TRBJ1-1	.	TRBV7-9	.	TGTGCCAGCAGCTCCAGCCCAGGGTACACTGAAGCTTTCTTT	CASSSSPGYTEAFF
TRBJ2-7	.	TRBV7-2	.	TGTGCCAGCAGCTCGCGCAGCTCCTACGAGCAGTACTTC	CASSSRSSYEQYF
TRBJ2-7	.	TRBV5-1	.	TGCGCCAGCAGCTTGGGGGGGCAGGTGTCCTACGAGCAGTACTTC	CASSLGGQVSYEQYF
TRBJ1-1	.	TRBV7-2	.	TGTGCCAGCAGCTTAGCACATATGAACACTGAAGCTTTCTTT	CASSLAHMNTEAFF
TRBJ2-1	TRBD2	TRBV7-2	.	TGTGCCAGCAGACCGACTAGCGGGGCATACAATGAGCAGTTCTTC	CASRPTSGAYNEQFF
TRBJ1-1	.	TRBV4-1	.	TGCGCCAGCAGCCAAGGCCGCGACAGGTTGAACACTGAAGCTTTCTTT	CASSQGRDRLNTEAFF
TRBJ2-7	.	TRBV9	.	TGTGCCAGCAGCGTAGACCACTCGGGTGAGGACGAGCAGTACTTC	CASSVDHSGEDEQYF
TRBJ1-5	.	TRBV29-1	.	TGCAGCGGGGGTTGGGCAAATCAGCCCCAGCATTTT	CSGGWANQPQHF
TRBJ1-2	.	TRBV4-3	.	TGCGCCAGCAGCCAAGATGCAAGAGGCTACACCTTC	CASSQDARGYTF
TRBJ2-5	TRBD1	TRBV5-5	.	TGTGCCAGCAGCTCAATGACAGGGCAAGAGACCCAGTACTTC	CASSSMTGQETQYF